Detailed here is one TCR beta chain. Its antigen is unknown. The data were obtained in a study of T cell responses to AZD1222 COVID-19 vaccine. The ends were cut back, 2 bases at V and 5 bases at J, with 13 bases in the middle. There are 15 residues in the CDR3. Germline assignment: CDR1 WSHSY and CDR2 SAAADI. Here immunoSEQ multiplex PCR was the method, and the copy in TCRdb shows in-frame clones only, minus some. The table lists some 96,000 clones, 88% of them singletons. Broader study findings: Spike-specific TCR depth and breadth grew after two AZD1222 doses. CD4 TCRs associated with vaccination spanned spike, dominating at 160-218 and 743-854. The donor cohort was predominantly white British with a female majority, and clonal diversity may have been underestimated.

The sample here was peripheral blood, taken on day 0 of AZD1222 vaccination. The rearrangement links TRBV10-2 to TRBJ1-3, with D uncertain. This TCR came from an adult in good health. The CDR3 sequence is CASSEPGWVRNTIYF. The CDR3 coding sequence is TGCGCCAGCAGTGAGCCCGGGTGGGTTCGAAACACCATATATTTT.